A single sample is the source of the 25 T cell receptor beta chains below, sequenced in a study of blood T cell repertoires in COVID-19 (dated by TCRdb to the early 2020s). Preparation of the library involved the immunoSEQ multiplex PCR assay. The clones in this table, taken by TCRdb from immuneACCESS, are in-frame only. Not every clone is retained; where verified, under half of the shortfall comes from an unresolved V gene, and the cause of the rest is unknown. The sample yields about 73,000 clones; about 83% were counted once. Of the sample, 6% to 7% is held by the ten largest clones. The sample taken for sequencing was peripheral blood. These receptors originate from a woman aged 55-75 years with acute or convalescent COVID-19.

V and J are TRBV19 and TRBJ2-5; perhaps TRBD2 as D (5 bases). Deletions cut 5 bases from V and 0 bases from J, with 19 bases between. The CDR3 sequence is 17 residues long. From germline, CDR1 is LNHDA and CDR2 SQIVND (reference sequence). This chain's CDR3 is CASSLTPRRVHQETQYF. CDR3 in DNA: TGTGCCAGTAGTCTAACCCCGCGGCGGGTACACCAAGAGACCCAGTACTTC.

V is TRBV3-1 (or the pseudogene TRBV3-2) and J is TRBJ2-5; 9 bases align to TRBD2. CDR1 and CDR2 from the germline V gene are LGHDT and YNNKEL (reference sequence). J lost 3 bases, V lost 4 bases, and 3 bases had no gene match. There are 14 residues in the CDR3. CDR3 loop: CASSLLAGEETQYF. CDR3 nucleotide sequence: TGTGCCAGCAGCCTACTAGCGGGCGAAGAGACCCAGTACTTC.

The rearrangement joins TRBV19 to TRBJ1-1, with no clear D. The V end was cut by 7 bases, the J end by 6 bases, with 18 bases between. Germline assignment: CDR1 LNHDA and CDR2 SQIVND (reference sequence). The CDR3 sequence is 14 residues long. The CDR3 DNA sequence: TGTGCCAGTATTAAACTAGGTGGCGGCGCTGAAGCTTTCTTT. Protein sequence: CASIKLGGGAEAFF.

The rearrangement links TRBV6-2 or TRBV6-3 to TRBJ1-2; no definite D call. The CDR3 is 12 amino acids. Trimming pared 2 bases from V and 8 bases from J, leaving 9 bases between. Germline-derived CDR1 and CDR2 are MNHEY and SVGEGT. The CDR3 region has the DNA TGTGCCAGCAGTTACGCCGCGGGGGGCTACACCTTC. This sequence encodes CASSYAAGGYTF.

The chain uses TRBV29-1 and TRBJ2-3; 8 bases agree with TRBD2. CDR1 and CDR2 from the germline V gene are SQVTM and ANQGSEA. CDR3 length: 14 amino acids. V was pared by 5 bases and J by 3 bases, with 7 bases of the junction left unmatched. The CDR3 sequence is CSVTSGTFTDTQYF. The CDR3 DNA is TGCAGCGTTACTAGCGGAACGTTTACAGATACGCAGTATTTT.

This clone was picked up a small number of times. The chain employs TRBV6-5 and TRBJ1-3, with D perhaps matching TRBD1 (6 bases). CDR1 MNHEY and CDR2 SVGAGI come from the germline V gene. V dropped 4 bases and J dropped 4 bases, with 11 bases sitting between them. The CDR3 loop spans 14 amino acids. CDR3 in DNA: TGTGCCAGCAGTTTACAGGGTTCAGGAAACACCATATATTTT. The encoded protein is CASSLQGSGNTIYF.

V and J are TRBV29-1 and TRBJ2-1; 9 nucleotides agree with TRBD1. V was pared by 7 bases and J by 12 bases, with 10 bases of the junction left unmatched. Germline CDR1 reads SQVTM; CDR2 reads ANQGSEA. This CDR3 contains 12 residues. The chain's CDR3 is CSAEGQGEGQFF. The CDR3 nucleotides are TGCAGCGCCGAGGGACAGGGTGAAGGGCAGTTCTTC.

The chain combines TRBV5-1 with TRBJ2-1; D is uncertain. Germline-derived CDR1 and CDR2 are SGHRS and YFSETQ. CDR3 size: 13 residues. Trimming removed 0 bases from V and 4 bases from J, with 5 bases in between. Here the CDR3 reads CASSLALYNEQFF. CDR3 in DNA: TGCGCCAGCAGCTTGGCCTTATACAATGAGCAGTTCTTC. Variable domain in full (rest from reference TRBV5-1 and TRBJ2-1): KAGVTQTPRYLIKTRGQQVTLSCSPISGHRSVSWYQQTPGQGLQFLFEYFSETQRNKGNFPGRFSGRQFSNSRSEMNVSTLELGDSALYLCASSLALYNEQFFGPGTRLTVL.

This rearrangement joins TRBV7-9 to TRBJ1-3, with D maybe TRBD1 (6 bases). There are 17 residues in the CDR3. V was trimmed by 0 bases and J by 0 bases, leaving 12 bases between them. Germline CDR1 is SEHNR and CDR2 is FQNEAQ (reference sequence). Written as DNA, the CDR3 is TGTGCCAGCAGCTTAGCGGGGGCAGGCTTCTCTGGAAACACCATATATTTT. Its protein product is CASSLAGAGFSGNTIYF.

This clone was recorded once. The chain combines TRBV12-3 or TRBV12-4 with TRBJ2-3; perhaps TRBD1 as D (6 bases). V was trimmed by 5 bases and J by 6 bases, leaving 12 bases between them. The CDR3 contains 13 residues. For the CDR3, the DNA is TGTGCCAGCAGTGCAACAGGGTTGGATACGCAGTATTTT. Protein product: CASSATGLDTQYF.

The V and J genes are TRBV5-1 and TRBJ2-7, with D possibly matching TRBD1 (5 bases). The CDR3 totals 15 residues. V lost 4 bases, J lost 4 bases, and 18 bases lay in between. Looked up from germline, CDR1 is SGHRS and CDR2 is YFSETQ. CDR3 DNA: TGCGCCAGCAGCACCCAAGGGGTTTCAGCATACGAGCAGTACTTC. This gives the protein CASSTQGVSAYEQYF. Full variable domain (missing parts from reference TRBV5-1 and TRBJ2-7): KAGVTQTPRYLIKTRGQQVTLSCSPISGHRSVSWYQQTPGQGLQFLFEYFSETQRNKGNFPGRFSGRQFSNSRSEMNVSTLELGDSALYLCASSTQGVSAYEQYFGPGTRLTVT.

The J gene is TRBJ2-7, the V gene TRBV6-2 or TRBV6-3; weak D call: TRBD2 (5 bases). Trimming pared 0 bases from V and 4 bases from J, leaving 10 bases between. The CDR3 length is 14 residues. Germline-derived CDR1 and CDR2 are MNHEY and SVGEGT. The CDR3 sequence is CASSYSIGIYEQYF. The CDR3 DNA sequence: TGTGCCAGCAGTTACTCTATCGGGATTTACGAGCAGTACTTC.

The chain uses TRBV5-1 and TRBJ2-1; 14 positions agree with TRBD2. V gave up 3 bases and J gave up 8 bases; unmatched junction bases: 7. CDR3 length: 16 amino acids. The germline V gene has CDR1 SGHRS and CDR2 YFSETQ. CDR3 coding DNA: TGCGCCAGCAGCTGGCTCGGGACTAGCGGGGGTGATGAGCAGTTCTTC. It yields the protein CASSWLGTSGGDEQFF.

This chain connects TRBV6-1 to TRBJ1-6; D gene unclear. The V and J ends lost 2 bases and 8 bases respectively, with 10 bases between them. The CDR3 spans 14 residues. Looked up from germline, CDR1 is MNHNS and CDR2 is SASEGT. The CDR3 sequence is CASSEMFGYSPLHF. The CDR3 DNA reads TGTGCCAGCAGTGAAATGTTCGGGTATTCACCCCTCCACTTT.

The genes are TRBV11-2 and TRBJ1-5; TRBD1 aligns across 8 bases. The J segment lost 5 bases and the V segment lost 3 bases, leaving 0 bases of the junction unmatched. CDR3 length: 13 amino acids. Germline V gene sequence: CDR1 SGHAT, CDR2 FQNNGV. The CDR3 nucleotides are TGTGCCAGCAGCTTGACAGGGGATCAGCCCCAGCATTTT. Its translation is CASSLTGDQPQHF.

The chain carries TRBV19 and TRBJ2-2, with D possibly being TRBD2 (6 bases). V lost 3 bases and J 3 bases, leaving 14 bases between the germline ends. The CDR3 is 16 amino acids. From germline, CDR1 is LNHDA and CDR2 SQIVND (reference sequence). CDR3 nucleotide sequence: TGTGCCAGTAGTATTAGGGGCGGGGAGGACACCGGGGAGCTGTTTTTT. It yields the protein CASSIRGGEDTGELFF. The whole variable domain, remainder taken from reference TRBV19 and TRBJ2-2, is DGGITQSPKYLFRKEGQNVTLSCEQNLNHDAMYWYRQDPGQGLRLIYYSQIVNDFQKGDIAEGYSVSREKKESFPLTVTSAQKNPTAFYLCASSIRGGEDTGELFFGEGSRLTVL.

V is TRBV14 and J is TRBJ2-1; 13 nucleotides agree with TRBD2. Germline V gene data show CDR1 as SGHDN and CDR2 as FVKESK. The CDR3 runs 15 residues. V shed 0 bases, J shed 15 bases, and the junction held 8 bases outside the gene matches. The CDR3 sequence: CASSQDLELAGGLFF. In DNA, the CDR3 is TGTGCCAGCAGCCAAGATTTGGAACTAGCGGGGGGGCTGTTCTTC.

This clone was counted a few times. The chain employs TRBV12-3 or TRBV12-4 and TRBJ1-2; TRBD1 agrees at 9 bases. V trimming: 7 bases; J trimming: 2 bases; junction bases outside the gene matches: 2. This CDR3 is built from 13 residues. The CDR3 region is CASKDRGNYGYTF. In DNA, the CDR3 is TGTGCCAGCAAAGACAGGGGGAACTATGGCTACACCTTC.

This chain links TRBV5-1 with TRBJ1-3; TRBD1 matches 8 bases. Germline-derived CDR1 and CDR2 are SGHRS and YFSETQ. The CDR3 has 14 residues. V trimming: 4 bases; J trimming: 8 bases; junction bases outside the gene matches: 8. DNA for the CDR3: TGCGCCAGCAGCCGCGCAGGGGGCGCGGACACCATATATTTT. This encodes CASSRAGGADTIYF.

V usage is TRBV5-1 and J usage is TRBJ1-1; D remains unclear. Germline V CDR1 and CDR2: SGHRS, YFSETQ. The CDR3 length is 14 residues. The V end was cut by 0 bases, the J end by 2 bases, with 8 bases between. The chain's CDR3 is CASSLEISNTEAFF. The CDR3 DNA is TGCGCCAGCAGCTTGGAAATCTCCAACACTGAAGCTTTCTTT. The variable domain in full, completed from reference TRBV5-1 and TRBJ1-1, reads KAGVTQTPRYLIKTRGQQVTLSCSPISGHRSVSWYQQTPGQGLQFLFEYFSETQRNKGNFPGRFSGRQFSNSRSEMNVSTLELGDSALYLCASSLEISNTEAFFGQGTRLTVV.

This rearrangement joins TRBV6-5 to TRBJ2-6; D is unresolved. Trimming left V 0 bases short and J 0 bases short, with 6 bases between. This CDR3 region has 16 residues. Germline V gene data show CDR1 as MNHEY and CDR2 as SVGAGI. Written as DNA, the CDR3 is TGTGCCAGCAGTTACTCCGTGTTCTCTGGGGCCAACGTCCTGACTTTC. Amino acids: CASSYSVFSGANVLTF.

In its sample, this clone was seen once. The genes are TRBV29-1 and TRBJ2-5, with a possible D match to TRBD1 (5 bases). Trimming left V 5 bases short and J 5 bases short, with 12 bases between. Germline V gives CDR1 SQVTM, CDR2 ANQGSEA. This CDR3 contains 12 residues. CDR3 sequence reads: CSVRGLVETQYF. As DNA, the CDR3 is TGCAGCGTTAGGGGTTTAGTGGAGACCCAGTACTTC. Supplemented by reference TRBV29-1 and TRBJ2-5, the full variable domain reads SAVISQKPSRDICQRGTSLTIQCQVDSQVTMMFWYRQQPGQSLTLIATANQGSEATYESGFVIDKFPISRPNLTFSTLTVSNMSPEDSSIYLCSVRGLVETQYFGPGTRLLVL.

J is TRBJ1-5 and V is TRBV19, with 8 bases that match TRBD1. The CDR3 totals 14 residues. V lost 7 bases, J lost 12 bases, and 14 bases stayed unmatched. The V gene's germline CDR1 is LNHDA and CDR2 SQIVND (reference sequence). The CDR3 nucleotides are TGTGCCAGTACCGAACAGGGGGGGGGAAAGGACCAGCATTTT. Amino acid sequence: CASTEQGGGKDQHF.

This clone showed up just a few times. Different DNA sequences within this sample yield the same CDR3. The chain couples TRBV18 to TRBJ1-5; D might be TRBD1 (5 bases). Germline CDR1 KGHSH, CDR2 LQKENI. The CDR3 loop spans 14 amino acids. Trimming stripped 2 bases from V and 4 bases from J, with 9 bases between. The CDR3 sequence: CASSPKEGNQPQHF. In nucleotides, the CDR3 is TGTGCCAGCTCACCAAAGGAGGGGAATCAGCCCCAGCATTTT.

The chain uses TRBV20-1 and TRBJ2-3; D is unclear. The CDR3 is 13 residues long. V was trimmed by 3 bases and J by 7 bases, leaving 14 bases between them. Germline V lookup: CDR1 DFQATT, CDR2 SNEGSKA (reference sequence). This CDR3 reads CSASQSPVHTQYF. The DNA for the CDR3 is TGCAGTGCTAGTCAATCCCCGGTCCATACGCAGTATTTT.